The 10 T cell receptor beta chains listed next were all sequenced from one sample in a study of T cell responses to AZD1222 COVID-19 vaccine. Sequencing was performed with immunoSEQ multiplex PCR; in TCRdb, only in-frame clones are kept and a portion is missing. This sample has more than 80,000 clones, with around 90% found just once. Sequenced material: peripheral blood, taken on day 0 of MenACWY control vaccination. The receptors were gathered from an adult in good health.

The V gene is TRBV30, the J gene TRBJ2-3; D remains unclear. The CDR3 is 11 residues long. CDR1 GTSNPN and CDR2 SVGIG come from the germline V gene (reference sequence). V was cut by 0 bases and J by 6 bases, with 4 bases left in between. In nucleotides, the CDR3 is TGTGCCTGGAGTGTAAGGGATACGCAGTATTTT. Translating it yields CAWSVRDTQYF.

This chain connects TRBV15 to TRBJ2-1; TRBD1 might be the D (6 bases). V lost 5 bases and J 10 bases, leaving 15 bases between the germline ends. The CDR3 totals 13 residues. Germline V lookup: CDR1 LNHNV, CDR2 YYDKDF (reference sequence). In DNA, the CDR3 is TGTGCCACCAGCCCAGGGGCTCCGAACGAGCAGTTCTTC. It translates to CATSPGAPNEQFF.

Notes on this clone: The same CDR3 arises from other DNA sequences in this sample as well. This chain links TRBV9 with TRBJ1-4, with a possible D match to TRBD1 (6 bases). Deletions cut 0 bases from V and 7 bases from J, with 13 bases between. There are 15 residues in the CDR3. The germline gives CDR1 SGDLS, CDR2 YYNGEE. CDR3 residues: CASSVEGGRFEKLFF. The CDR3 nucleotides read TGTGCCAGCAGCGTAGAAGGGGGGCGATTTGAAAAACTGTTTTTT.

The CDR3 DNA reads TGTGCCAGCAGCTCCGGACTAGTCCAGTGGAATGAGCAGTTCTTC. Translated: CASSSGLVQWNEQFF. The chain links TRBV6-1 to TRBJ2-1, with 7 positions matching TRBD2. Per the germline V gene, CDR1 is MNHNS and CDR2 is SASEGT. V shed 6 bases, J shed 7 bases, and the junction held 12 bases outside the gene matches. The CDR3 has 15 amino acids.

This chain links TRBV7-2 with TRBJ1-1; D unresolved. This CDR3 contains 13 residues. Looked up from germline, CDR1 is SGHTA and CDR2 is FQGNSA. The ends were cut back, 1 base at V and 4 bases at J, with 7 bases in the middle. For the CDR3, the DNA is TGTGCCAGCAGCTTAGTCCTGGGCACTGAAGCTTTCTTT. Encoded protein: CASSLVLGTEAFF.

The chain joins TRBV4-2 to TRBJ1-4; D gene uncertain. This CDR3 is 16 amino acids long. Germline-derived CDR1 and CDR2 are LGHNA and YNFKEQ. Trimming cost V 4 bases and J 5 bases, with 17 bases left between them. Here the CDR3 reads CASSPQNLGVNEKLFF. CDR3 bases: TGTGCCAGCAGCCCACAAAATCTCGGGGTAAATGAAAAACTGTTTTTT.

The CDR3 DNA reads as TGCGCCAGCAGCCAAGATTCGGTAGCGGGGGGGCCCACAGATACGCAGTATTTT. Amino acid sequence: CASSQDSVAGGPTDTQYF. J is TRBJ2-3 and V is TRBV4-1; 11 nucleotides align to TRBD2. CDR3 length: 18 amino acids. Germline V gives CDR1 MGHRA, CDR2 YSYEKL. Unmatched junction bases numbered 7, after V lost 0 bases and J lost 2 bases.

The rearrangement uses TRBV10-3 and TRBJ1-1; 9 bases align to TRBD1. Trimming at V came to 4 bases and at J to 3 bases, leaving 3 bases not matched to a gene. The germline V gene has CDR1 ENHRY and CDR2 SYGVKD. The CDR3 is made up of 14 amino acids. The DNA of the CDR3 is TGTGCCATCAGTGTTGGACAGGGGTACACTGAAGCTTTCTTT. Translated: CAISVGQGYTEAFF.

This clone appeared a few times. CDR3 nucleotide sequence: TGTGCCAGCAGCGTAGGGAGCGGGGGGGCCCCCAATGAGCAGTTCTTC. Protein product: CASSVGSGGAPNEQFF. This chain uses TRBV9 with TRBJ2-1; TRBD2 agrees at 10 bases. The V segment lost 0 bases and the J segment 6 bases; nucleotides outside the gene matches: 6. The CDR3 contains 16 residues. Germline values: CDR1 SGDLS, CDR2 YYNGEE.

V gene TRBV28 combines with J gene TRBJ2-1, with 9 bases matching TRBD2. This CDR3 has 16 residues. Germline CDR1 is MDHEN and CDR2 is SYDVKM. V dropped 5 bases and J dropped 3; count of bases not matched to a gene: 8. This chain's CDR3 is CASSPRGLAFYNEQFF. Here the CDR3 DNA reads TGTGCCAGCAGTCCCCGTGGACTAGCGTTCTACAATGAGCAGTTCTTC.